One sample yielded the 27 T cell receptor beta chains listed below, sequenced in a study of shared clonotypes between healthy human individuals. Profiled with immunoSEQ multiplex PCR; TCRdb holds only in-frame clones, not every one. The table has about 2.4 million clones, 93% seen once; the top ten hold approximately 0.36%. Specimen: naive CD4+ T cells from PBMCs. The subset is: CD45RA+ positively selected. These TCRs come from a man between 18 and 35 years old in good health. Some clones in this sample may be carry-over from other donors' samples.

The genes are TRBV10-3 and TRBJ2-1, with a possible D match to TRBD2 (5 bases). Per germline, CDR1 ENHRY and CDR2 SYGVKD. V was clipped by 0 bases and J by 8 bases, with 20 bases between them. The CDR3 has 17 amino acids. CDR3 sequence: CAISESSRRAVEHEQFF. The CDR3 coding sequence is TGTGCCATCAGTGAGTCGAGTCGACGAGCGGTGGAGCATGAGCAGTTCTTC.

The V call is TRBV7-3, the J call TRBJ1-1; a possible D gene is TRBD1 (5 bases). Germline CDR1 and CDR2: SGHTA and FQGTGA. This CDR3 is built from 16 residues. Trimming took 2 bases from V and 4 from J, leaving 17 bases between them. The CDR3 bases are TGTGCCAGCAGCTTAGGTCCCTCGGGCCAGGGCACTGAAGCTTTCTTT. It is translated as CASSLGPSGQGTEAFF.

The V call is TRBV7-9, the J call TRBJ1-2, with 8 bases that match TRBD1. The length of the CDR3 is 16 residues. J lost 2 bases, V lost 5 bases, and 10 bases had no gene match. Germline values: CDR1 SEHNR, CDR2 FQNEAQ (reference sequence). CDR3 nucleotides: TGTGCCAGCAGCCCGTCTCCAGGGGGCAGGAACTATGGCTACACCTTC. Translating gives CASSPSPGGRNYGYTF.

The rearrangement joins TRBV11-2 to TRBJ2-2; TRBD1 is a possible D gene (5 bases). The ends were cut back, 5 bases at V and 2 bases at J, with 15 bases in the middle. The CDR3 spans 16 residues. Germline V gives CDR1 SGHAT, CDR2 FQNNGV. The CDR3 protein is CASSPGLRRNTGELFF. In DNA form, the CDR3 reads TGTGCCAGCAGCCCAGGGTTGCGGAGAAACACCGGGGAGCTGTTTTTT.

This clone was seen a handful of times. The rearrangement links TRBV5-6 to TRBJ2-5; possibly TRBD2 for D (6 bases). The CDR3 covers 14 residues. Germline assignment: CDR1 SGHDT and CDR2 YYEEEE. V shed 0 bases and J shed 5 bases, with 11 bases lying between them. CDR3 loop: CASSLVTSSETQYF. Here the CDR3 DNA reads TGTGCCAGCAGCTTGGTCACTAGCTCGGAGACCCAGTACTTC.

This chain connects TRBV4-1 to TRBJ1-5; D not resolved. Trimming pared 3 bases from V and 3 bases from J, leaving 6 bases between. This CDR3 has 13 amino acids. Per the germline V gene, CDR1 is MGHRA and CDR2 is YSYEKL. The CDR3 loop reads CASSHDNNQPQHF. In DNA form, the CDR3 reads TGCGCCAGCAGCCACGACAACAATCAGCCCCAGCATTTT.

The gene calls are TRBV6-5 and TRBJ1-3; unclear D gene. With 0 bases removed from V and 2 bases from J, the gap between germline ends came to 8 bases. This CDR3 has 15 residues. Germline CDR1 MNHEY, CDR2 SVGAGI. This CDR3 is CASSYSARTGNTIYF. The CDR3 DNA reads as TGTGCCAGCAGTTACTCTGCTAGGACTGGAAACACCATATATTTT.

Points on this clone: This CDR3 is missing its conserved last phenylalanine or tryptophan, likely due to a read error. The DNA is omitted, as the CDR3 cannot be located on it reliably, and the CDR3 follows TCRdb's listing. The J gene is TRBJ2-7, the V gene TRBV7-9. CDR1 and CDR2 from the germline V gene are SEHNR and FQNEAQ (reference sequence). The CDR3 spans 14 residues, counting both ends. The CDR3 loop reads CASSYNPTGTSLLY.

The chain couples TRBV19 to TRBJ1-1, with a weak D call TRBD1 (5 bases). The CDR3 is 14 amino acids. Trimming stripped 5 bases from V and 4 bases from J, with 14 bases between. The V gene's germline CDR1 is LNHDA and CDR2 SQIVND (reference sequence). The CDR3 region has the DNA TGTGCCAGTAGTCCAAGCAGGGAGAGCACTGAAGCTTTCTTT. Its translation: CASSPSRESTEAFF.

V gene TRBV11-2 combines with J gene TRBJ1-1; D unresolved. The germline CDR1 and CDR2 sequences are SGHAT and FQNNGV. This CDR3 has 13 amino acids. V was cut by 6 bases and J by 4 bases, with 12 bases left in between. The CDR3 sequence: CASSPQETTEAFF. The CDR3 DNA sequence: TGTGCCAGCAGTCCTCAGGAGACCACTGAAGCTTTCTTT.

With regard to this clone: This CDR3 is also generated by other DNA sequences in the sample. The chain recombines TRBV2 with TRBJ2-7, with no clear D. CDR3 length: 12 amino acids. Germline V gene data show CDR1 as SNHLY and CDR2 as FYNNEI. The V end lost 5 bases, the J end lost 0 bases, and 5 bases lay between the germline ends. CDR3 in amino acids: CASSTHSYEQYF. As DNA, the CDR3 is TGTGCCAGCAGTACCCACTCCTACGAGCAGTACTTC.

In the case of this clone: This specimen includes other DNA sequences encoding the same CDR3. The chain recombines TRBV5-6 with TRBJ2-1; TRBD2 aligns across 8 bases. J gave up 1 base and V 2 bases, and 2 bases lay outside the gene matches. Germline V gives CDR1 SGHDT, CDR2 YYEEEE. This CDR3 has 15 residues. The CDR3 region is CASSLRGRSYNEQFF. The CDR3 DNA reads as TGTGCCAGCAGCTTACGCGGGAGGTCCTACAATGAGCAGTTCTTC.

This chain uses TRBV4-1 with TRBJ1-3; no clear D gene. The germline CDR1 and CDR2 sequences are MGHRA and YSYEKL. The germline V and J ends were trimmed by 1 base and 5 bases, with 15 bases remaining between them. This CDR3 comprises 16 residues. CDR3 in DNA: TGCGCCAGCAGCCAAGCTCCAGGCAGACGAAGAAACACCATATATTTT. This gives the protein CASSQAPGRRRNTIYF.

V is TRBV10-2 and J is TRBJ1-1; D is unresolved. Per germline, CDR1 WSHSY and CDR2 SAAADI. V was shortened by 6 bases and J by 0 bases, with 8 bases between the two germline ends. The CDR3 loop spans 13 amino acids. CDR3 DNA sequence: TGCGCCAGCAGACGGACGGTGAACACTGAAGCTTTCTTT. Its translation is CASRRTVNTEAFF.

This chain connects TRBV11-3 to TRBJ2-1, with a tentative D call TRBD2 (5 bases). Trimming left V 2 bases short and J 5 bases short, with 10 bases between. Germline values: CDR1 SGHNT, CDR2 YENEEA. The CDR3 totals 14 residues. CDR3 nucleotide sequence: TGTGCCAGCAGCTTACGGGGTCAGAACAATGAGCAGTTCTTC. Its translation is CASSLRGQNNEQFF.

The rearrangement joins TRBV28 to TRBJ1-1, with a weak D call TRBD1 (5 bases). CDR1 and CDR2 (germline): MDHEN, SYDVKM. V lost 7 bases, J lost 1 base, and 13 bases lay in between. There are 14 residues in the CDR3. The CDR3 loop reads CASKWGRTNTEAFF. CDR3 in DNA: TGTGCCAGCAAATGGGGACGGACGAACACTGAAGCTTTCTTT.

Worth noting for this clone: The sample carries other DNA sequences with the same CDR3. The CDR3 sequence is CSVGETYEQYF. The CDR3 DNA follows: TGCAGCGTTGGGGAGACCTACGAGCAGTACTTC. This chain uses TRBV29-1 with TRBJ2-7, with D tentatively TRBD2 (5 bases). Germline V gives CDR1 SQVTM, CDR2 ANQGSEA. Trimming stripped 4 bases from V and 2 bases from J, with 6 bases between. This CDR3 spans 11 amino acids.

The rearrangement links TRBV2 to TRBJ2-6; TRBD1 aligns across 11 bases. This CDR3 has 15 amino acids. With V trimmed by 11 bases and J by 2 bases, 5 bases remained unmatched. The germline CDR1 and CDR2 sequences are SNHLY and FYNNEI. CDR3 DNA: TGTGCCGGTGGGACAGGGGGTACTGGGGCCAACGTCCTGACTTTC. It codes for CAGGTGGTGANVLTF.

The chain joins TRBV5-4 to TRBJ2-1; 10 bases match TRBD2. After removal of 0 bases from V and 6 bases from J, the junction contained 3 bases not matched to a gene. CDR1 SGHNT and CDR2 YYREEE come from the germline V gene (reference sequence). The CDR3 extends over 15 amino acids. CDR3 region: CASSLGIAGGNEQFF. The CDR3 DNA reads as TGTGCCAGCAGCTTGGGGATAGCGGGAGGCAATGAGCAGTTCTTC.

The chain joins TRBV7-9 to TRBJ1-2, with a tentative D call TRBD1 (6 bases). Trimming stripped 5 bases from V and 6 bases from J, with 22 bases between. CDR1 SEHNR and CDR2 FQNEAQ come from the germline V gene (reference sequence). The CDR3 runs to 16 residues. CDR3 nucleotide sequence: TGTGCCAGCAGCCGAGCGATAGAGGCACGGGACAATGGCTACACCTTC. Translation: CASSRAIEARDNGYTF.

The chain couples TRBV7-2 to TRBJ2-7; TRBD1 agrees at 7 bases. The CDR3 has 13 residues. Germline V gene lookup returns CDR1 SGHTA and CDR2 FQGNSA. The junction had 4 bases not matched to a gene; V was cut back by 5 bases and J by 3 bases. The CDR3 reads CASSMGQRYEQYF. CDR3 coding DNA: TGTGCCAGCAGCATGGGACAGCGCTACGAGCAGTACTTC.

The rearrangement links TRBV27 to TRBJ2-5, with 8 bases fitting TRBD2. Trimming removed 0 bases from V and 1 base from J; junction bases left unmatched: 4. Germline lookup yields CDR1 MNHEY and CDR2 SMNVEV (reference sequence). CDR3 length equals 16 residues. The chain's CDR3 is CASSLSPTSGQETQYF. CDR3 nucleotides: TGTGCCAGCAGTTTATCCCCCACTAGCGGCCAAGAGACCCAGTACTTC.

This clone showed up just a few times. Other nucleotide sequences from this sample produce the same CDR3. V is TRBV7-3 and J is TRBJ2-3; D gene ambiguous. The germline V gene has CDR1 SGHTA and CDR2 FQGTGA. The CDR3 has 12 residues. The ends were cut back, 0 bases at V and 4 bases at J, with 2 bases in the middle. The CDR3 coding sequence is TGTGCCAGCAGCTTAACGGCAGATACGCAGTATTTT. Translation: CASSLTADTQYF.

J is TRBJ2-5 and V is TRBV11-1; D gene unclear. V lost 1 base to trimming and J lost 4 bases, with 13 bases between them. Germline V gene data show CDR1 as SGHAT and CDR2 as FQDESV (reference sequence). There are 15 residues in the CDR3. This chain's CDR3 is CASSLGAGPRETQYF. CDR3 coding DNA: TGTGCCAGCAGCTTAGGGGCAGGTCCGCGAGAGACCCAGTACTTC.

The CDR3 region is CASMKHSSTDTQYF. The DNA of the CDR3 is TGTGCCAGTATGAAACACTCTAGCACAGATACGCAGTATTTT. The V and J genes are TRBV19 and TRBJ2-3; D ambiguous. The CDR3 is 14 amino acids. The germline V and J ends were trimmed by 7 bases and 0 bases, with 11 bases remaining between them. Germline loops: CDR1 LNHDA, CDR2 SQIVND (reference sequence).

The chain couples TRBV27 to TRBJ2-2; 9 bases align to TRBD1. From germline, CDR1 is MNHEY and CDR2 SMNVEV (reference sequence). The CDR3 runs to 17 residues. V was clipped by 1 base and J by 1 base; unmatched bases: 4. The CDR3 sequence: CASSLLGQGRNTGELFF. CDR3 in DNA: TGTGCCAGCAGTTTATTGGGACAGGGAAGGAACACCGGGGAGCTGTTTTTT.

Note on this clone: The same CDR3 arises from other DNA sequences in this sample as well. The V call is TRBV5-1, the J call TRBJ2-2; D is possibly TRBD1 (6 bases). Germline-derived CDR1 and CDR2 are SGHRS and YFSETQ. The V end lost 4 bases, the J end lost 1 base, and 11 bases lay between the germline ends. The CDR3 consists of 15 residues. The CDR3 sequence is CASSPLQGNTGELFF. The CDR3 DNA reads as TGCGCCAGCAGCCCCTTACAGGGGAACACCGGGGAGCTGTTTTTT.